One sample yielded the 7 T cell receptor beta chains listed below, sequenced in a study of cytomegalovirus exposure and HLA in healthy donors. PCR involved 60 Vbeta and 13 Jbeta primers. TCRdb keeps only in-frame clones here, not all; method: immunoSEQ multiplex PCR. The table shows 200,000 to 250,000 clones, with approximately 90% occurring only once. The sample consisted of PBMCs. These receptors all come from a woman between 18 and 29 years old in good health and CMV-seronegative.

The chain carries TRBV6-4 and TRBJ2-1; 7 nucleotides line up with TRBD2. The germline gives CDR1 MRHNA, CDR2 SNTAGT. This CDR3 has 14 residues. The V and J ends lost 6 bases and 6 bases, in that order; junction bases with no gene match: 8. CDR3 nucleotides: TGTGCCAGCAGGGCCGGGGGGTCAGGCAATGAGCAGTTCTTC. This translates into CASRAGGSGNEQFF.

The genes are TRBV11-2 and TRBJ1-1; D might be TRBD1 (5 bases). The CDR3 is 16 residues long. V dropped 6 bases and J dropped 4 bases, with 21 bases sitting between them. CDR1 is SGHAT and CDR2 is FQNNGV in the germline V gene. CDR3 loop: CASRPRARRGATEAFF. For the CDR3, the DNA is TGTGCCAGCAGACCCAGGGCGCGGCGGGGTGCCACTGAAGCTTTCTTT.

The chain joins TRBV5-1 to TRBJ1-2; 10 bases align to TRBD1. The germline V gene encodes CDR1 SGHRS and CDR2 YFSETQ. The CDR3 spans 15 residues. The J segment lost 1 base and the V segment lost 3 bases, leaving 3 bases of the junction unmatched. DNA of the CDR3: TGCGCCAGCAGCTCGACAGGGGGCAGTAACTATGGCTACACCTTC. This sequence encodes CASSSTGGSNYGYTF.

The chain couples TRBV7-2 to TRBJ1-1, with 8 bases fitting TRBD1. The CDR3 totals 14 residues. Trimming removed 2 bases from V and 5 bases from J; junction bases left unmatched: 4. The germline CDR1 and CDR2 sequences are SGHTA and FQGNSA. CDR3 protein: CASSLQGAGTEAFF. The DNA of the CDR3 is TGTGCCAGCAGCTTACAGGGGGCAGGGACTGAAGCTTTCTTT.

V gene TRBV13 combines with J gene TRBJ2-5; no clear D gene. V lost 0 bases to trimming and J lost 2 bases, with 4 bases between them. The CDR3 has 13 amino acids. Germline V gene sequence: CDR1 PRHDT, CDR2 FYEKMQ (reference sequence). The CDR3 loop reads CASSLGRQETQYF. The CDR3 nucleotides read TGTGCCAGCAGCTTAGGCAGACAAGAGACCCAGTACTTC.

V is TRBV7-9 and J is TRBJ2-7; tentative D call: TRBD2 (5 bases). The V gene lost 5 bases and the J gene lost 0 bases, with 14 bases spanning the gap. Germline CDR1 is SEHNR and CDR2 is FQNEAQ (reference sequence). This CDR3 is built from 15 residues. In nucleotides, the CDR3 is TGTGCCAGCAGCCAGGACTCTCTAAGCTCCTACGAGCAGTACTTC. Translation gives CASSQDSLSSYEQYF. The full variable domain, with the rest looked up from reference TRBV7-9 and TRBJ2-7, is DTGVSQNPRHKITKRGQNVTFRCDPISEHNRLYWYRQTLGQGPEFLTYFQNEAQLEKSRLLSDRFSAERPKGSFSTLEIQRTEQGDSAMYLCASSQDSLSSYEQYFGPGTRLTVT.

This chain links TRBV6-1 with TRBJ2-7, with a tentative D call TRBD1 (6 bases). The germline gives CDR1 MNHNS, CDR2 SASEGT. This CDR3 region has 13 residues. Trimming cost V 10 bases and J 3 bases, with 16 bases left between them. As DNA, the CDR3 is TGTGCCACATACATGACAGGAGACTACGAGCAGTACTTC. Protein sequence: CATYMTGDYEQYF.